Presented here are 28 T cell receptor beta chains from one specimen sequenced in a study of Ad26.COV2.S vaccination and SARS-CoV-2 variants. The treatment here: around 19 received Ad26.COV2.S at low or high dose, single or two shots; about 5 received placebo; per-sample allocation not given. The investigators took samples on day 63 after the first vaccine or placebo injection. Profiling relied on immunoSEQ multiplex PCR, and the TCRdb table lists in-frame clones only, not all of them. This table has about 350,000 clones, approximately 86% appearing once. Specimen: peripheral blood, collected in a trial of Ad26.COV2.S vaccine versus placebo. Receptors originate from a person aged 18 to 65 who received the Ad26.COV2.S COVID-19 vaccine or a placebo.

This chain's CDR3 is CASSDGRGYNEQFF. CDR3 bases: TGTGCCAGCAGTGATGGACGGGGCTACAATGAGCAGTTCTTC. J is TRBJ2-1 and V is TRBV2, with D possibly TRBD2 on 5 matching bases. The germline V gene has CDR1 SNHLY and CDR2 FYNNEI. This CDR3 comprises 14 residues. The ends were cut back, 3 bases at V and 3 bases at J, with 9 bases in the middle.

V and J are TRBV28 and TRBJ2-7; 9 bases are a match to TRBD2. The CDR3 runs 16 residues. In germline, CDR1 is MDHEN, CDR2 SYDVKM. J was trimmed by 0 bases and V by 4 bases; bases with no gene match: 7. The CDR3 is CASSSASGELSYEQYF. The CDR3 region has the DNA TGTGCCAGCAGTTCGGCTAGCGGGGAGCTCTCCTACGAGCAGTACTTC. The whole variable domain, remainder taken from reference TRBV28 and TRBJ2-7, is DVKVTQSSRYLVKRTGEKVFLECVQDMDHENMFWYRQDPGLGLRLIYFSYDVKMKEKGDIPEGYSVSREKKERFSLILESASTNQTSMYLCASSSASGELSYEQYFGPGTRLTVT.

The chain employs TRBV4-1 and TRBJ1-4; D remains ambiguous. Germline CDR1 is MGHRA and CDR2 is YSYEKL. V lost 1 base to trimming and J lost 6 bases, with 21 bases between them. The CDR3 runs to 18 residues. CDR3 loop: CASSQGYKNGRSDEKLFF. As DNA, the CDR3 is TGCGCCAGCAGCCAAGGGTACAAAAACGGGCGTAGTGATGAAAAACTGTTTTTT.

This clone was counted a single time. The rearrangement uses TRBV30 and TRBJ1-3; weak D call: TRBD1 (6 bases). The CDR3 runs 11 residues. Per germline, CDR1 GTSNPN and CDR2 SVGIG (reference sequence). Trimming stripped 2 bases from V and 14 bases from J, with 13 bases between. DNA of the CDR3: TGTGCCTGGAGTCGGGAGACAGGCGTATATTTT. Translated, it gives CAWSRETGVYF.

This clone was observed a few times. In the same sample, other DNA sequences code for this CDR3. CDR3 bases: TGTGCCAGCAGCTTAGAGGGGAACACTGAAGCTTTCTTT. Protein sequence: CASSLEGNTEAFF. This chain links TRBV11-3 with TRBJ1-1; D is unclear. The V gene's germline CDR1 is SGHNT and CDR2 YENEEA. The V and J ends lost 0 bases and 1 base respectively, with 3 bases between them. CDR3 length: 13 residues. The entire variable domain, with the rest obtained from reference TRBV11-3 and TRBJ1-1, is as follows: EAGVVQSPRYKIIEKKQPVAFWCNPISGHNTLYWYLQNLGQGPELLIRYENEEAVDDSQLPKDRFSAERLKGVDSTLKIQPAELGDSAVYLCASSLEGNTEAFFGQGTRLTVV.

The V gene is TRBV7-7, the J gene TRBJ2-3; D not certain. Germline values: CDR1 SSHAT, CDR2 FNYEAQ (reference sequence). CDR3 length equals 16 residues. Trimming stripped 2 bases from V and 2 bases from J, with 14 bases between. In nucleotides, the CDR3 is TGTGCCAGCAGCTTATGTGGCACGTCTATCACAGATACGCAGTATTTT. It yields the protein CASSLCGTSITDTQYF.

The rearrangement joins TRBV2 to TRBJ2-7; tentative D call: TRBD2 (6 bases). Germline V CDR1 and CDR2: SNHLY, FYNNEI. The V end was cut by 4 bases, the J end by 4 bases, with 11 bases between. This CDR3 has 13 residues. This chain's CDR3 is CASSGEAKYEQYF. The CDR3 region has the DNA TGTGCCAGCAGTGGGGAGGCGAAATACGAGCAGTACTTC.

This sequence joins TRBV6-2 or TRBV6-3 and TRBJ1-5, with TRBD1 matching over 10 bases. The V segment lost 2 bases and the J segment 6 bases; nucleotides outside the gene matches: 7. CDR1 is MNHEY, CDR2 SVGEGT, per germline. The CDR3 consists of 16 residues. CDR3 DNA: TGTGCCAGCAGTTACCACTCGGGACAGGGGCCTCAGCCCCAGCATTTT. Its translation is CASSYHSGQGPQPQHF.

The V call is TRBV7-9, the J call TRBJ1-1; perhaps TRBD1 as D (6 bases). The germline V gene encodes CDR1 SEHNR and CDR2 FQNEAQ (reference sequence). Between the trimmed V and J ends, which lost 3 bases and 1 base, there was a span of 9 bases. This CDR3 region has 14 residues. The CDR3 region has the DNA TGTGCCAGCAGCTTCTTGACAGGGAACACTGAAGCTTTCTTT. It translates to CASSFLTGNTEAFF.

A remark on this clone: Its ends do not fully match the called genes, so a read error is possible. The rearrangement links TRBV2 to TRBJ2-3; TRBD2 matches 11 bases. This CDR3 is 14 amino acids long. Looked up from germline, CDR1 is SNHLY and CDR2 is FYNNEI. The CDR3 sequence is CASREGLAGDTQYF. CDR3 nucleotide sequence: TGTGCCAGCAGGGAAGGACTAGCGGGAGATACGCAGTATTTT.

CDR3 in DNA: TGTGCCAGCAGCTTCGGAGGGGCCCAGGAAAAACTGTTTTTT. This translates into CASSFGGAQEKLFF. The J gene is TRBJ1-4, the V gene TRBV11-2; TRBD1 is a possible D gene (5 bases). The CDR3 totals 14 residues. Per germline, CDR1 SGHAT and CDR2 FQNNGV. Trimming pared 3 bases from V and 8 bases from J, leaving 13 bases between.

For the CDR3, the DNA is TGTGCCAGCAGCCCCGACTTTAACACTGAAGCTTTCTTT. Translation gives CASSPDFNTEAFF. This chain uses TRBV3-1 (or the pseudogene TRBV3-2) with TRBJ1-1; D gene unclear. Trimming took 4 bases from V and 2 from J, leaving 8 bases between them. Per germline, CDR1 LGHDT and CDR2 YNNKEL (reference sequence). There are 13 residues in the CDR3.

The J gene is TRBJ1-1, the V gene TRBV2; 8 bases fit TRBD1. This CDR3 has 14 amino acids. The J segment lost 2 bases and the V segment lost 6 bases, leaving 5 bases of the junction unmatched. Germline loops: CDR1 SNHLY, CDR2 FYNNEI. The CDR3 loop reads CASRDRETNTEAFF. Written as DNA, the CDR3 is TGTGCCAGCAGGGACAGGGAAACTAACACTGAAGCTTTCTTT.

The chain recombines TRBV6-5 with TRBJ1-1; 8 positions agree with TRBD1. Trimming cost V 6 bases and J 11 bases; bases outside gene matches: 8. This CDR3 contains 12 residues. Germline lookup yields CDR1 MNHEY and CDR2 SVGAGI. The CDR3 is CASSRDRGVAFF. CDR3 DNA: TGTGCCAGCAGCCGCGACAGGGGTGTGGCTTTCTTT.

This clone has a single count. The genes are TRBV11-2 and TRBJ2-7; 8 nucleotides line up with TRBD2. There are 13 residues in the CDR3. V dropped 4 bases and J dropped 3; count of bases not matched to a gene: 2. The germline gives CDR1 SGHAT, CDR2 FQNNGV. Here the CDR3 reads CASSSGRVYEQYF. The DNA of the CDR3 is TGTGCCAGCAGCTCCGGGAGGGTCTACGAGCAGTACTTC.

The V and J genes are TRBV5-1 and TRBJ2-1; tentatively, D is TRBD1 or TRBD2 (6 bases each). This CDR3 comprises 16 residues. Germline V gene lookup returns CDR1 SGHRS and CDR2 YFSETQ. V shed 0 bases and J shed 1 base, with 11 bases lying between them. CDR3 in DNA: TGCGCCAGCAGCTTGGGGGGGGCCCCATCCTACAATGAGCAGTTCTTC. Amino acid sequence: CASSLGGAPSYNEQFF.

The chain uses TRBV9 and TRBJ1-1; maybe TRBD1 (5 bases). The CDR3 is 15 amino acids. Trimming cost V 0 bases and J 0 bases, with 9 bases left between them. Germline lookup yields CDR1 SGDLS and CDR2 YYNGEE. CDR3 region: CASSVDEGLNTEAFF. The CDR3 DNA reads TGTGCCAGCAGCGTAGACGAGGGGCTGAACACTGAAGCTTTCTTT.

Only one count was recorded for this clone. V gene TRBV7-9 combines with J gene TRBJ2-7; no reliable D call. Germline CDR1 SEHNR, CDR2 FQNEAQ (reference sequence). The CDR3 extends over 14 amino acids. V lost 6 bases, J lost 3 bases, and 15 bases lay in between. DNA for the CDR3: TGTGCCAGCAGTGCCAACGGGTCGGGCTACGAGCAGTACTTC. Its protein is CASSANGSGYEQYF.

The chain uses TRBV7-3 and TRBJ2-2; D perhaps matches TRBD2 (6 bases). V shed 1 base and J shed 6 bases, with 12 bases lying between them. The germline CDR1 and CDR2 sequences are SGHTA and FQGTGA. This CDR3 is built from 15 residues. CDR3 DNA sequence: TGTGCCAGCAGCTTAAGGGGGGATTCCTCCGGGGAGCTGTTTTTT. Encoded protein: CASSLRGDSSGELFF.

The chain uses TRBV6-1 and TRBJ2-1; the D call may be TRBD1 or TRBD2 (5 bases each). Trimming removed 0 bases at V and 6 bases at J, with 9 bases between. The germline gives CDR1 MNHNS, CDR2 SASEGT. The length of the CDR3 is 14 residues. CDR3 sequence reads: CASSEAPGGNEQFF. CDR3 nucleotide sequence: TGTGCCAGCAGTGAAGCGCCTGGGGGCAATGAGCAGTTCTTC.

V usage is TRBV2 and J usage is TRBJ1-4; no clear D gene. CDR3 length: 15 residues. Per germline, CDR1 SNHLY and CDR2 FYNNEI. V was clipped by 4 bases and J by 7 bases, with 16 bases between them. CDR3 nucleotide sequence: TGTGCCAGCAGTGTGGAGTCCCGAAGAAGTGAAAAACTGTTTTTT. Translation: CASSVESRRSEKLFF.

J is TRBJ1-4 and V is TRBV25-1; no clear D. CDR3 length equals 11 residues. CDR1 is MGHDK, CDR2 SYGVNS, per germline. The V gene lost 4 bases and the J gene lost 10 bases, with 7 bases spanning the gap. The CDR3 sequence: CASSVFGKLFF. The CDR3 DNA sequence: TGTGCCAGCAGTGTATTTGGAAAACTGTTTTTT. Using reference TRBV25-1 and TRBJ1-4 for the parts outside the CDR3, the full variable domain is EADIYQTPRYLVIGTGKKITLECSQTMGHDKMYWYQQDPGMELHLIHYSYGVNSTEKGDLSSESTVSRIRTEHFPLTLESARPSHTSQYLCASSVFGKLFFGSGTQLSVL.

The J gene is TRBJ1-1, the V gene TRBV28; no reliable D call. The CDR3 consists of 11 residues. CDR1 and CDR2 from the germline V gene are MDHEN and SYDVKM. The V end was cut by 7 bases, the J end by 12 bases, with 15 bases between. The CDR3 sequence is CASTDFGRTFF. CDR3 bases: TGTGCCAGCACCGATTTCGGGAGAACTTTCTTT.

The chain uses TRBV18 and TRBJ2-6; no firm D call. This CDR3 comprises 16 residues. Trimming took 3 bases from V and 4 from J, leaving 13 bases between them. Germline V CDR1 and CDR2: KGHSH, LQKENI. CDR3 DNA: TGTGCCAGCTCACCGAACACCTTCTCCGGGGCCAACGTCCTGACTTTC. Protein product: CASSPNTFSGANVLTF.

This sequence joins TRBV18 and TRBJ1-4, with 10 bases identical to TRBD1. J gave up 7 bases and V 5 bases, and 4 bases lay outside the gene matches. This CDR3 comprises 14 residues. Germline V gives CDR1 KGHSH, CDR2 LQKENI. This CDR3 reads CASSTTGGGEKLFF. In DNA, the CDR3 is TGTGCCAGCTCAACGACAGGGGGCGGTGAAAAACTGTTTTTT.

The CDR3 sequence: CASSPRNEKLFF. CDR3 coding DNA: TGTGCCAGCAGCCCACGAAATGAAAAACTGTTTTTT. This chain joins TRBV7-9 and TRBJ1-4; unclear D gene. Germline CDR1 reads SEHNR; CDR2 reads FQNEAQ (reference sequence). Trimming removed 5 bases from V and 5 bases from J, with 6 bases in between. The CDR3 has 12 amino acids.

Only one count was recorded for this clone. The rearrangement uses TRBV3-1 (or the pseudogene TRBV3-2) and TRBJ2-5; no firm D call. Germline CDR1 reads LGHDT; CDR2 reads YNNKEL (reference sequence). The CDR3 has 11 amino acids. V lost 0 bases and J 5 bases, leaving 1 base between the germline ends. CDR3 sequence (DNA): TGTGCCAGCAGCCAAGAGGAGACCCAGTACTTC. It yields the protein CASSQEETQYF.

The rearrangement uses TRBV7-8 and TRBJ2-5, with 8 bases matching TRBD2. This CDR3 contains 15 residues. Germline-derived CDR1 and CDR2 are SGHVS and FQNEAQ. V shed 1 base and J 4 bases; nucleotides not matched to a gene: 5. CDR3 bases: TGTGCCAGCAGCTTAGTAATTAGCGGGGTAGAGACCCAGTACTTC. This codes for CASSLVISGVETQYF.